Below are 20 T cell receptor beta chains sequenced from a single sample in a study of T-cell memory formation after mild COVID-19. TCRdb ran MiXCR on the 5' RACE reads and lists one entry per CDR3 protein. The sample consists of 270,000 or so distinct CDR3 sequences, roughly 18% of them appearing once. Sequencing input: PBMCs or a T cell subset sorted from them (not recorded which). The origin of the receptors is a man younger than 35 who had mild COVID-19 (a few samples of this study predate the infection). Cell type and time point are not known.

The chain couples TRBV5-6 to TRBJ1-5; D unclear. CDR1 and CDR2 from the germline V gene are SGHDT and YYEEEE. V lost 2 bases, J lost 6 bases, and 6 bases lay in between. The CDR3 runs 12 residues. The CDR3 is CASSFSTQPQHF. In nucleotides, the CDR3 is TGTGCCAGCAGCTTTTCCACTCAGCCCCAGCATTTT.

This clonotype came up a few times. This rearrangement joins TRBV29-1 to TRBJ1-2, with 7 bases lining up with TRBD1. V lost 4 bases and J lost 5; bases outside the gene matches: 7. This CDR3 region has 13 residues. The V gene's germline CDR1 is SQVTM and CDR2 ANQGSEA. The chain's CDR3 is CSVVGGTAYGYTF. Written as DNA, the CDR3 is TGCAGCGTTGTGGGGGGGACAGCATATGGCTACACCTTC.

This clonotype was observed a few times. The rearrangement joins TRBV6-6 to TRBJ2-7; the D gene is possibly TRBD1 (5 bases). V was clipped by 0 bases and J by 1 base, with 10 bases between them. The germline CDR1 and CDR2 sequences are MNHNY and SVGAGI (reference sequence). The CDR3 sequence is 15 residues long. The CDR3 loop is CASSYSMAGSYEQYV. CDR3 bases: TGTGCCAGCAGTTACTCGATGGCAGGGTCCTACGAGCAGTACGTC.

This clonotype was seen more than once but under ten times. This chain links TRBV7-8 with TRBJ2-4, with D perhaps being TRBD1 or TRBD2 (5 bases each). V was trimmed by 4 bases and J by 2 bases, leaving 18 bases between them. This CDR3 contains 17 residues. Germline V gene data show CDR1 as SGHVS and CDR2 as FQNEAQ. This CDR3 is CASSSHRIGATKNIQYF. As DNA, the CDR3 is TGTGCCAGCAGCTCCCACCGCATCGGGGCGACCAAAAACATTCAGTACTTC.

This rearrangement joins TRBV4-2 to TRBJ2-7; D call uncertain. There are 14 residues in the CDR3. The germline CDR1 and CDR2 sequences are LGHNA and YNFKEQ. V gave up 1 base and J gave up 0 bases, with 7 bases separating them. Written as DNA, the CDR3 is TGTGCCAGCAGCCAAGGAGTCGACTCCTACGAGCAGTACTTC. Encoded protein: CASSQGVDSYEQYF.

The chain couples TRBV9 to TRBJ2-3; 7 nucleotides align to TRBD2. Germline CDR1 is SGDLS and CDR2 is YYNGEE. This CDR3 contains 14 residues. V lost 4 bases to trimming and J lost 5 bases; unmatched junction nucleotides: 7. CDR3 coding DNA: TGTGCCAGCAGCTCGCTTGGGGGGGAAGATACGCAGTATTTT. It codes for CASSSLGGEDTQYF.

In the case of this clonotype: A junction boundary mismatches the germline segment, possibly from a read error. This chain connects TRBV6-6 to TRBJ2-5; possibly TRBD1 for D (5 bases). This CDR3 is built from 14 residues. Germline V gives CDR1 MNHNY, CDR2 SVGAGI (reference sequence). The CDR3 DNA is TGTGCCAGCAGTGACTCCGCAGGGCAAGAGACCCAGTACTTC. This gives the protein CASSDSAGQETQYF.

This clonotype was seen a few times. CDR3 residues: CASSPIGTGADGYTF. CDR3 in DNA: TGCGCCAGCAGCCCCATAGGTACGGGGGCGGATGGCTACACCTTC. The chain recombines TRBV4-1 with TRBJ1-2; the D gene is possibly TRBD1 (6 bases). Germline values: CDR1 MGHRA, CDR2 YSYEKL. The V gene lost 4 bases and the J gene lost 6 bases, with 18 bases spanning the gap. The CDR3 loop spans 15 amino acids.

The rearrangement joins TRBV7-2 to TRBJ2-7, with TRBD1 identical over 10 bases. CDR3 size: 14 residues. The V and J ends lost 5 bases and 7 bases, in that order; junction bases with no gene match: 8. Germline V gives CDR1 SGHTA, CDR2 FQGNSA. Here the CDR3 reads CASSLDRGRDEQYF. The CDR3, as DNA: TGTGCCAGCAGCCTCGACAGGGGGCGGGATGAGCAGTACTTC.

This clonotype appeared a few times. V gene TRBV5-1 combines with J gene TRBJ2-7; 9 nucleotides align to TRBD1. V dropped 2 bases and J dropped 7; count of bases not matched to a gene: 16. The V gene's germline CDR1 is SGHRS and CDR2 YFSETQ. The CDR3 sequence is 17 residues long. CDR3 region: CASSLQPSGTGNLEQYV. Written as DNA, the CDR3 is TGCGCCAGCAGCTTACAGCCGTCCGGGACAGGGAACCTTGAGCAGTACGTC.

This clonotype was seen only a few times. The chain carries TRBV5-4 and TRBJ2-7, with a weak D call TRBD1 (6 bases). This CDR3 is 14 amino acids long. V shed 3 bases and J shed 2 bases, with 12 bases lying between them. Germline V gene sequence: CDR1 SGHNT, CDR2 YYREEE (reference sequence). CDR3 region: CASSSMDRPYEQYF. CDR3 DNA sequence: TGTGCCAGCAGCTCGATGGACAGACCCTACGAGCAGTACTTC. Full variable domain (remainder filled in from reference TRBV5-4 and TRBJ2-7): ETGVTQSPTHLIKTRGQQVTLRCSSQSGHNTVSWYQQALGQGPQFIFQYYREEENGRGNFPPRFSGLQFPNYSSELNVNALELDDSALYLCASSSMDRPYEQYFGPGTRLTVT.

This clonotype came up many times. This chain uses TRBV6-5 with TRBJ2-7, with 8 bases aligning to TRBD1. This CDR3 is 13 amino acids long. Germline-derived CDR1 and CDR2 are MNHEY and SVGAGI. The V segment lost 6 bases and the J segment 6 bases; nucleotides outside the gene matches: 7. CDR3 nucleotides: TGTGCCAGCAGGAGGACAGGGTTGTCCGAGCAGTACGTC. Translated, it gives CASRRTGLSEQYV.

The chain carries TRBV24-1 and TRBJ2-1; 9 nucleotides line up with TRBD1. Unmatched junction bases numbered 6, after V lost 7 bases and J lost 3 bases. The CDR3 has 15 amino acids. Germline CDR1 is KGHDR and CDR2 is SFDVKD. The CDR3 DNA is TGTGCCACCAGGAAGGGACAGGGAAGCTACAATGAGCAGTTCTTC. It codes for CATRKGQGSYNEQFF.

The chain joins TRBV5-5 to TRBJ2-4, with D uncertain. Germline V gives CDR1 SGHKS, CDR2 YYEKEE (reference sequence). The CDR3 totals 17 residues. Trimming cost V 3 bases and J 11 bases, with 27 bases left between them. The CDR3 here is CASSYNPTSGWACVQYF. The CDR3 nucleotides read TGTGCCAGCAGCTACAATCCAACCTCGGGCTGGGCGTGCGTTCAGTACTTC.

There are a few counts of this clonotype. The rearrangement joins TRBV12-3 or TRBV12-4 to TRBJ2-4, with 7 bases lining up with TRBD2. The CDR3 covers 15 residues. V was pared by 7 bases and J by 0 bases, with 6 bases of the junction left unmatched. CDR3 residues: CASTVGGVAKNIQYF. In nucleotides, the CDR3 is TGTGCCAGCACCGTGGGGGGGGTAGCCAAAAACATTCAGTACTTC.

The CDR3 here is CSARLQGMNTEAFF. The CDR3 DNA is TGCAGTGCTAGACTACAGGGGATGAACACTGAAGCTTTCTTT. The rearrangement joins TRBV20-1 to TRBJ1-1; 7 bases fit TRBD1. The CDR3 runs to 14 residues. The germline V gene encodes CDR1 DFQATT and CDR2 SNEGSKA (reference sequence). Germline trimming cut 2 bases from V and 0 bases from J; bases unmatched to any gene: 3.

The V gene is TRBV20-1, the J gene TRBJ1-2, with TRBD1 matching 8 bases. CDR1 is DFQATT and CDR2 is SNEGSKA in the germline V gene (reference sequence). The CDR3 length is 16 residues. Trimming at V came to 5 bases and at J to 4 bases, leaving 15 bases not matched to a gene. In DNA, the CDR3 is TGCAGTGCTTCTTCGGTTGGACAGGGAAGGTTCTATGGCTACACCTTC. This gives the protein CSASSVGQGRFYGYTF.

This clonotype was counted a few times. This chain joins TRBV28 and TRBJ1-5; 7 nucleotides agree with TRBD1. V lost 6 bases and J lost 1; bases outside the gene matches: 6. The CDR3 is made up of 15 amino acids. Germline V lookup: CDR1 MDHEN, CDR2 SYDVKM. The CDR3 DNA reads TGTGCCAGCAGCAGGGACAGCGACAGCAATCAGCCCCAGCATTTT. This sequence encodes CASSRDSDSNQPQHF.

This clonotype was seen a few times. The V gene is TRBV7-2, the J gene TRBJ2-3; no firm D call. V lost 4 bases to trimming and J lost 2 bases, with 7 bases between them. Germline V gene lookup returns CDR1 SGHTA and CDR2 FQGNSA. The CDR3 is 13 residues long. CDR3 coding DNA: TGTGCCAGCAGCTCCCCCCCCACAGATACGCAGTATTTT. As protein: CASSSPPTDTQYF.

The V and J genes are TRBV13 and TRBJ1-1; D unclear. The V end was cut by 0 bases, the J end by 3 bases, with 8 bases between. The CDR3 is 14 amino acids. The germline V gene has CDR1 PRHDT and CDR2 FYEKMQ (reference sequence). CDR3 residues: CASSLGESYTEAFF. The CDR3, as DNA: TGTGCCAGCAGCTTAGGCGAAAGTTACACTGAAGCTTTCTTT.